Below, 31 T cell receptor beta chains from the same sample are listed, as sequenced in a study of cytomegalovirus exposure and HLA in healthy donors. PCR used 60 Vbeta primers and 13 Jbeta primers. Generated by immunoSEQ multiplex PCR, the TCRdb table keeps only in-frame clones and is missing some. The sample yields 120,000 or so clones, roughly 80% seen once. Input material: PBMCs. The receptors stem from a man between 25 and 39 years old in good health and CMV-seropositive.

This clone appeared a few times. V is TRBV6-5 and J is TRBJ2-3, with 7 bases identical to TRBD2. Trimming took 11 bases from V and 0 from J; bases not matched to a gene: 5. This CDR3 is built from 13 residues. CDR1 is MNHEY and CDR2 is SVGAGI in the germline V gene. For the CDR3, the DNA is TGTGCCGGAAGCGGGGCTAGCACAGATACGCAGTATTTT. It specifies CAGSGASTDTQYF.

This clone was seen a few times. The chain has TRBV7-9 and TRBJ1-2; weak D call: TRBD1 (6 bases). V was cut by 8 bases and J by 7 bases, with 17 bases left in between. This CDR3 comprises 13 residues. CDR1 SEHNR and CDR2 FQNEAQ come from the germline V gene (reference sequence). The CDR3, as DNA: TGTGCCAGCGTAATGGGGGCGGAAATTGGCTACACCTTC. It translates to CASVMGAEIGYTF.

Regarding this clone: A read error may produce the germline difference seen at one junction end. The rearrangement joins TRBV6-1 to TRBJ2-1; TRBD1 matches at 8 bases. Looked up from germline, CDR1 is MNHNS and CDR2 is SASEGT. This CDR3 comprises 12 residues. CDR3: CASSHGTGGKIF. The CDR3 bases are TGTGCCAGCAGCCATGGGACAGGAGGGAAGATCTTC.

The CDR3 DNA follows: TGTGCCAGCAGTCCACGGCGGGGGACCACGGCCGGGGAGCTGTTTTTT. It codes for CASSPRRGTTAGELFF. J is TRBJ2-2 and V is TRBV25-1; TRBD2 agrees at 7 bases. The CDR3 runs to 16 residues. Germline V gene data show CDR1 as MGHDK and CDR2 as SYGVNS. The junction had 12 bases not matched to a gene; V was cut back by 5 bases and J by 6 bases. The entire variable domain, with the rest obtained from reference TRBV25-1 and TRBJ2-2, is as follows: EADIYQTPRYLVIGTGKKITLECSQTMGHDKMYWYQQDPGMELHLIHYSYGVNSTEKGDLSSESTVSRIRTEHFPLTLESARPSHTSQYLCASSPRRGTTAGELFFGEGSRLTVL.

V usage is TRBV7-2 and J usage is TRBJ1-5; the D is unclear. This CDR3 comprises 15 residues. The germline gives CDR1 SGHTA, CDR2 FQGNSA. With 0 bases removed from V and 9 bases from J, the gap between germline ends came to 15 bases. CDR3 region: CASSLARRGIVPQHF. Here the CDR3 DNA reads TGTGCCAGCAGCTTAGCAAGACGGGGAATCGTGCCCCAGCATTTT.

This chain connects TRBV6-1 to TRBJ1-6, with 8 bases aligning to TRBD1. The V and J ends lost 4 bases and 7 bases, in that order; junction bases with no gene match: 3. The CDR3 contains 14 residues. CDR1 and CDR2 (germline): MNHNS, SASEGT. The CDR3 spells CASSVTGENSPLHF. In DNA form, the CDR3 reads TGTGCCAGCAGTGTGACAGGGGAAAATTCACCCCTCCACTTT.

The sample holds a few counts of this clone. The chain carries TRBV6-6 and TRBJ1-3, with D tentatively TRBD1 (6 bases). Germline CDR1 and CDR2: MNHNY and SVGAGI (reference sequence). This CDR3 comprises 14 residues. V dropped 2 bases and J dropped 3 bases, with 8 bases sitting between them. CDR3 residues: CASSYIRGGNTIYF. The CDR3 nucleotides are TGTGCCAGCAGTTACATCAGGGGTGGAAACACCATATATTTT.

V usage is TRBV5-4 and J usage is TRBJ2-2; D remains unclear. The V end lost 0 bases, the J end lost 7 bases, and 10 bases lay between the germline ends. The germline V gene encodes CDR1 SGHNT and CDR2 YYREEE (reference sequence). The CDR3 is made up of 14 amino acids. The CDR3 spells CASSLGPSFGELFF. CDR3 coding DNA: TGTGCCAGCAGCTTGGGGCCATCCTTCGGGGAGCTGTTTTTT. Variable domain in full (rest from reference TRBV5-4 and TRBJ2-2): ETGVTQSPTHLIKTRGQQVTLRCSSQSGHNTVSWYQQALGQGPQFIFQYYREEENGRGNFPPRFSGLQFPNYSSELNVNALELDDSALYLCASSLGPSFGELFFGEGSRLTVL.

The chain couples TRBV14 to TRBJ1-2; 11 bases line up with TRBD1. The CDR3 loop spans 17 amino acids. Germline CDR1 reads SGHDN; CDR2 reads FVKESK. V lost 0 bases and J lost 8; bases outside the gene matches: 11. CDR3 region: CASSQDRPGQGGEGYTF. CDR3 nucleotides: TGTGCCAGCAGCCAAGATCGACCGGGACAGGGGGGGGAGGGCTACACCTTC. Together with reference TRBV14 and TRBJ1-2, the CDR3 gives the full variable domain: EAGVTQFPSHSVIEKGQTVTLRCDPISGHDNLYWYRRVMGKEIKFLLHFVKESKQDESGMPNNRFLAERTGGTYSTLKVQPAELEDSGVYFCASSQDRPGQGGEGYTFGSGTRLTVV.

This clone came up once. The J gene is TRBJ1-1, the V gene TRBV12-1; the table assigns TRBD1, which was not confirmed against the DNA. TRBV12-1 is a pseudogene locus. The CDR3 totals 15 residues. The CDR3 spells CASSFHRGKDTEAFF. In DNA, the CDR3 is TGTGCCAGCAGCTTCCACAGGGGTAAGGACACTGAAGCTTTCTTT.

This clone was observed a single time. Within the sample, other DNA sequences also encode this same CDR3. The genes are TRBV5-6 and TRBJ2-5; D not certain. The CDR3 has 11 residues. Germline V CDR1 and CDR2: SGHDT, YYEEEE. Trimming pared 3 bases from V and 5 bases from J, leaving 5 bases between. As DNA, the CDR3 is TGTGCCAGCAGCTCCGTGGAGACCCAGTACTTC. This encodes CASSSVETQYF.

V and J are TRBV19 and TRBJ1-5; 9 nucleotides line up with TRBD1. The trim removed 3 bases at V and 7 bases at J, leaving 7 bases unmatched. Germline lookup yields CDR1 LNHDA and CDR2 SQIVND (reference sequence). This CDR3 has 15 amino acids. CDR3 amino acids: CASSIRDRDGQPQHF. The CDR3 bases are TGTGCCAGTAGTATCCGGGACAGGGACGGCCAGCCCCAGCATTTT.

The V gene is TRBV18, the J gene TRBJ1-1; no reliable D call. The V end lost 8 bases, the J end lost 3 bases, and 25 bases lay between the germline ends. The CDR3 is made up of 17 amino acids. The germline CDR1 and CDR2 sequences are KGHSH and LQKENI. The CDR3 loop reads CASKTPVGGRRYTEAFF. CDR3 sequence (DNA): TGTGCCAGCAAAACCCCCGTCGGCGGGAGAAGGTACACTGAAGCTTTCTTT. Using reference TRBV18 and TRBJ1-1 for the parts outside the CDR3, the full variable domain is NAGVMQNPRHLVRRRGQEARLRCSPMKGHSHVYWYRQLPEEGLKFMVYLQKENIIDESGMPKERFSAEFPKEGPSILRIQQVVRGDSAAYFCASKTPVGGRRYTEAFFGQGTRLTVV.

V gene TRBV2 combines with J gene TRBJ2-7; 9 nucleotides agree with TRBD1. The length of the CDR3 is 13 residues. The V segment lost 4 bases and the J segment 5 bases; nucleotides outside the gene matches: 3. The germline V gene has CDR1 SNHLY and CDR2 FYNNEI. The CDR3 protein is CASSGDRVNEQYF. CDR3 DNA: TGTGCCAGCAGTGGGGACAGGGTGAACGAGCAGTACTTC.

This clone occurred a few times. The rearrangement uses TRBV2 and TRBJ1-5; no reliable D call. The CDR3 contains 12 residues. Germline V lookup: CDR1 SNHLY, CDR2 FYNNEI. V was cut by 6 bases and J by 5 bases, with 8 bases left in between. DNA for the CDR3: TGTGCCAGCAGAGCGGATGATCAGCCCCAGCATTTT. This gives the protein CASRADDQPQHF.

This clone was observed a few times. The V gene is TRBV15, the J gene TRBJ1-1; the match to TRBD1 covers 8 bases. The V segment lost 0 bases and the J segment 10 bases; nucleotides outside the gene matches: 10. CDR1 and CDR2 (germline): LNHNV, YYDKDF (reference sequence). The CDR3 covers 15 residues. CDR3 region: CATSRDLTDRDLAFF. CDR3 nucleotide sequence: TGTGCCACCAGCAGAGATTTAACGGACAGGGATTTAGCTTTCTTT.

This sequence joins TRBV19 and TRBJ1-2; D unclear. Germline V lookup: CDR1 LNHDA, CDR2 SQIVND (reference sequence). The CDR3 runs 12 residues. The V end lost 5 bases, the J end lost 4 bases, and 8 bases lay between the germline ends. DNA of the CDR3: TGTGCCAGTAGTTTCACTGGCTATGGCTACACCTTC. This codes for CASSFTGYGYTF.

V gene TRBV6-6 combines with J gene TRBJ1-4, with 7 bases identical to TRBD1. The ends lost 0 bases at V and 10 bases at J; junction bases unmatched: 8. The germline V gene encodes CDR1 MNHNY and CDR2 SVGAGI (reference sequence). CDR3 size: 15 residues. The CDR3 bases are TGTGCCAGCAGTTACTCGAGGGACAGTTCCGGAAAACTGTTTTTT. It codes for CASSYSRDSSGKLFF.

The chain employs TRBV5-1 and TRBJ2-3; D may be TRBD1 (6 bases). The CDR3 runs 15 residues. Deletions cut 1 base from V and 8 bases from J, with 17 bases between. Looked up from germline, CDR1 is SGHRS and CDR2 is YFSETQ. The CDR3, as DNA: TGCGCCAGCAGCTTGCAAGCAGGGGACAAGGGTACGCAGTATTTT. Translating it yields CASSLQAGDKGTQYF.

The rearrangement joins TRBV15 to TRBJ1-2; D is unresolved. CDR1 and CDR2 from the germline V gene are LNHNV and YYDKDF (reference sequence). The CDR3 has 16 amino acids. Deletions cut 0 bases from V and 1 base from J, with 12 bases between. The CDR3 spells CATSRDRGTLNYGYTF. The CDR3 nucleotides are TGTGCCACCAGCAGAGATAGAGGAACTCTTAACTATGGCTACACCTTC.

In the case of this clone: This sample also contains other DNA sequences that code for the same CDR3. The CDR3 DNA reads TGTGCCAGCAGCTTGCTTACCTACGAGCAGTACTTC. This gives the protein CASSLLTYEQYF. The chain joins TRBV5-5 to TRBJ2-7; D unresolved. Germline CDR1 and CDR2: SGHKS and YYEKEE (reference sequence). This CDR3 contains 12 residues. V lost 1 base, J lost 2 bases, and 4 bases lay in between. Combining the CDR3 with reference TRBV5-5 and TRBJ2-7 gives the whole variable domain DAGVTQSPTHLIKTRGQQVTLRCSPISGHKSVSWYQQVLGQGPQFIFQYYEKEERGRGNFPDRFSARQFPNYSSELNVNALLLGDSALYLCASSLLTYEQYFGPGTRLTVT.

J is TRBJ2-7 and V is TRBV9; the match to TRBD1 covers 7 bases. Trimming at V came to 5 bases and at J to 2 bases, leaving 7 bases not matched to a gene. The germline CDR1 and CDR2 sequences are SGDLS and YYNGEE. This CDR3 spans 14 amino acids. The CDR3 region is CASSGWDRPYEQYF. The CDR3 nucleotides are TGTGCCAGCAGTGGTTGGGACAGACCCTACGAGCAGTACTTC.

The V gene is TRBV4-3, the J gene TRBJ2-1, with 10 nucleotides matching TRBD2. The CDR3 runs 15 residues. J lost 3 bases, V lost 5 bases, and 4 bases had no gene match. CDR1 is LGHNA, CDR2 YSLEER, per germline. The chain's CDR3 is CASSVTSGDYNEQFF. In DNA form, the CDR3 reads TGCGCCAGCAGCGTAACTAGCGGGGACTACAATGAGCAGTTCTTC.

This clone was observed a few times. This chain links TRBV19 with TRBJ2-7, with 7 nucleotides matching TRBD1. The CDR3 extends over 14 amino acids. Trimming took 3 bases from V and 1 from J; bases not matched to a gene: 3. Germline lookup yields CDR1 LNHDA and CDR2 SQIVND (reference sequence). In DNA form, the CDR3 reads TGTGCCAGTAGTATCACAGGGGAATCCTACGAGCAGTACTTC. This gives the protein CASSITGESYEQYF.

The chain is built from TRBV7-3 and TRBJ1-5; D is unresolved. V lost 5 bases, J lost 2 bases, and 10 bases lay in between. Germline V CDR1 and CDR2: SGHTA, FQGTGA. The CDR3 spans 14 residues. CDR3 protein: CASSQYKGNQPQHF. CDR3 nucleotides: TGTGCCAGCAGCCAGTACAAAGGCAATCAGCCCCAGCATTTT.

This chain joins TRBV6-6 and TRBJ1-2; D remains unclear. The CDR3 sequence is 12 residues long. The germline V and J ends were trimmed by 5 bases and 2 bases, with 6 bases remaining between them. Germline V gene sequence: CDR1 MNHNY, CDR2 SVGAGI (reference sequence). The CDR3 DNA sequence: TGTGCCAGCAGTGCAACAAACTATGGCTACACCTTC. Its translation is CASSATNYGYTF.

The rearrangement joins TRBV25-1 to TRBJ2-3, with D possibly TRBD1 on 6 matching bases. Germline CDR1 MGHDK, CDR2 SYGVNS. The CDR3 contains 17 residues. V lost 1 base to trimming and J lost 0 bases, with 14 bases between them. CDR3 in amino acids: CASSESAGTTSTDTQYF. The CDR3 DNA reads as TGTGCCAGCAGTGAATCGGCAGGGACAACTAGCACAGATACGCAGTATTTT.

CDR3 nucleotide sequence: TGTGCCAGCAGCTTAATAGCGGACAATGAGCAGTTCTTC. This gives the protein CASSLIADNEQFF. The chain couples TRBV7-9 to TRBJ2-1; possible D gene TRBD2, 6 bases. Trimming removed 2 bases at V and 5 bases at J, with 7 bases between. The CDR3 has 13 residues. Germline V gene lookup returns CDR1 SEHNR and CDR2 FQNEAQ (reference sequence).

This rearrangement joins TRBV2 to TRBJ2-3, with D perhaps matching TRBD2 (5 bases). V shed 3 bases and J shed 4 bases, with 11 bases lying between them. The germline V gene has CDR1 SNHLY and CDR2 FYNNEI. CDR3 length: 14 amino acids. CDR3 in DNA: TGTGCCAGCAGTGAGTTCACGAGGGCAGATACGCAGTATTTT. Protein: CASSEFTRADTQYF. The full variable domain, its missing parts supplied by reference TRBV2 and TRBJ2-3, is EPEVTQTPSHQVTQMGQEVILRCVPISNHLYFYWYRQILGQKVEFLVSFYNNEISEKSEIFDDQFSVERPDGSNFTLKIRSTKLEDSAMYFCASSEFTRADTQYFGPGTRLTVL.

The rearrangement uses TRBV5-6 and TRBJ1-2; D is unresolved. The length of the CDR3 is 13 residues. Germline V gives CDR1 SGHDT, CDR2 YYEEEE. V gave up 3 bases and J gave up 8 bases, with 14 bases separating them. This chain's CDR3 is CASSWQDLNGYTF. The CDR3 bases are TGTGCCAGCAGCTGGCAGGACTTGAACGGCTACACCTTC.

The chain recombines TRBV19 with TRBJ2-5, with 9 bases aligning to TRBD1. Germline CDR1 is LNHDA and CDR2 is SQIVND (reference sequence). The J segment lost 5 bases and the V segment lost 5 bases, leaving 9 bases of the junction unmatched. CDR3 length: 15 residues. CDR3 bases: TGTGCCAGTAGTGTTCGACAGGGGGGATGGGAGACCCAGTACTTC. It specifies CASSVRQGGWETQYF.